Listed below are T cell receptor beta chains from one sample, sequenced in a study of cytomegalovirus exposure and HLA in healthy donors. The repertoire was sequenced with immunoSEQ multiplex PCR; TCRdb's copy has only in-frame clones and lacks some. Altogether about 140,000 clones are present, more than 80% being singletons, with the ten largest covering approximately 4.2%. The sequenced sample consisted of PBMCs. These receptors were taken from a woman between 35 and 50 years old in good health and CMV-seropositive. Both conserved end residues are part of each CDR3. A D gene is named only where the DNA matches it firmly. Some rows have no size entry. The others give once, few or many, or a class for an expanded clone.

V gene: TRBV19
D gene: TRBD2
clone size: NA
J gene: TRBJ2-7
CDR3 protein: CASSMGSGRYEQYF
CDR3 DNA: TGTGCCAGTAGTATGGGCAGCGGGAGGTACGAGCAGTACTTC

V gene: TRBV6-5
D gene: NA
clone size: few
J gene: TRBJ2-5
CDR3 protein: CASSYSGGSQETQYF
CDR3 DNA: TGTGCCAGCAGTTACTCAGGCGGGTCCCAAGAGACCCAGTACTTC

V gene: TRBV11-2
D gene: NA
clone size: NA
J gene: TRBJ2-7
CDR3 protein: CASSSNGISGYEQYF
CDR3 DNA: TGTGCCAGCAGCTCTAACGGGATTTCGGGCTACGAGCAGTACTTC

V gene: TRBV5-5
D gene: TRBD1
clone size: many
J gene: TRBJ2-3
CDR3 protein: CASSLVLNDRVLTDTQYF
CDR3 DNA: TGTGCCAGCAGCTTGGTCCTTAATGACAGGGTACTCACAGATACGCAGTATTTT

V gene: TRBV11-2
D gene: TRBD2
clone size: NA
J gene: TRBJ2-3
CDR3 protein: CASSFAPGLATDTQYF
CDR3 DNA: TGTGCCAGCAGCTTCGCCCCCGGACTAGCCACAGATACGCAGTATTTT

V gene: TRBV19
D gene: NA
clone size: NA
J gene: TRBJ2-7
CDR3 protein: CASSIPGGALYEQYF
CDR3 DNA: TGTGCCAGTAGTATCCCCGGCGGAGCGCTCTACGAGCAGTACTTC

V gene: TRBV19
D gene: TRBD2
clone size: NA
J gene: TRBJ2-7
CDR3 protein: CASSSVASGRLRYEQYF
CDR3 DNA: TGTGCCAGTAGTTCGGTGGCTAGCGGGAGGCTCCGCTACGAGCAGTACTTC

V gene: TRBV12-5
D gene: TRBD2
clone size: NA
J gene: TRBJ2-2
CDR3 protein: CASGLRTSGTGELFF
CDR3 DNA: TGTGCTAGTGGTTTGAGGACTAGCGGCACCGGGGAGCTGTTTTTT

V gene: TRBV6-6
D gene: NA
clone size: NA
J gene: TRBJ2-2
CDR3 protein: CASSPDNPNTGELFF
CDR3 DNA: TGTGCCAGCAGTCCAGACAACCCGAACACCGGGGAGCTGTTTTTT

V gene: TRBV6-5
D gene: NA
clone size: NA
J gene: TRBJ2-1
CDR3 protein: CASSYSYSNEQFF
CDR3 DNA: TGTGCCAGCAGTTACTCGTACAGCAATGAGCAGTTCTTC

V gene: TRBV5-1
D gene: TRBD2
clone size: NA
J gene: TRBJ2-3
CDR3 protein: CASSMGLAGADTQYF
CDR3 DNA: TGCGCCAGCAGCATGGGACTAGCGGGAGCTGATACGCAGTATTTT

V gene: TRBV4-3
D gene: TRBD1
clone size: few
J gene: TRBJ1-2
CDR3 protein: CASSPWTGAGYTF
CDR3 DNA: TGCGCCAGCAGCCCCTGGACAGGGGCCGGCTACACCTTC

V gene: TRBV21-1
D gene: NA
clone size: NA
J gene: TRBJ2-5
CDR3 protein: CASTQQETGEAKETQYF
CDR3 DNA: TGTGCCAGCACCCAGCAGGAGACAGGGGAAGCTAAAGAGACCCAGTACTTC

V gene: TRBV11-2
D gene: TRBD2
clone size: few
J gene: TRBJ2-5
CDR3 protein: CASSLGILAGGQETQYF
CDR3 DNA: TGTGCCAGCAGCTTGGGGATACTAGCGGGGGGGCAAGAGACCCAGTACTTC

V gene: TRBV7-9
D gene: NA
clone size: NA
J gene: TRBJ2-7
CDR3 protein: CASSSPPIRQALGYYEQYF
CDR3 DNA: TGTGCCAGCAGCTCACCCCCCATACGACAGGCCCTTGGATACTACGAGCAGTACTTC

V gene: TRBV2
D gene: NA
clone size: NA
J gene: TRBJ2-5
CDR3 protein: CASSKLAGETQYF
CDR3 DNA: TGTGCCAGCAGTAAACTAGCAGGGGAGACCCAGTACTTC

V gene: TRBV27
D gene: TRBD2
clone size: once
J gene: TRBJ2-7
CDR3 protein: CASSPWTSGAGEQYF
CDR3 DNA: TGTGCCAGCAGTCCCTGGACTAGCGGGGCCGGCGAGCAGTACTTC

V gene: TRBV27
D gene: TRBD1
clone size: NA
J gene: TRBJ2-7
CDR3 protein: CASSRPGQGVHEQYF
CDR3 DNA: TGTGCCAGCTCTCGGCCGGGACAGGGGGTCCACGAGCAGTACTTC

V gene: TRBV25-1
D gene: TRBD1
clone size: NA
J gene: TRBJ2-5
CDR3 protein: CASSRQGGMKETQYF
CDR3 DNA: TGTGCCAGCTCCCGACAGGGGGGTATGAAAGAGACCCAGTACTTC

V gene: TRBV7-2
D gene: TRBD2
clone size: few
J gene: TRBJ2-7
CDR3 protein: CASSLEASGSYEQYF
CDR3 DNA: TGTGCCAGCAGCTTAGAGGCTAGCGGGAGTTACGAGCAGTACTTC

V gene: TRBV7-3
D gene: TRBD2
clone size: NA
J gene: TRBJ2-1
CDR3 protein: CASSLGLADNEQFF
CDR3 DNA: TGTGCCAGCAGCTTGGGACTAGCGGATAATGAGCAGTTCTTC

V gene: TRBV10-2
D gene: TRBD1
clone size: NA
J gene: TRBJ2-1
CDR3 protein: CASSEGGGSSYNEQFF
CDR3 DNA: TGCGCCAGCAGTGAAGGGGGCGGTAGCTCCTACAATGAGCAGTTCTTC

V gene: TRBV28
D gene: TRBD1
clone size: NA
J gene: TRBJ1-2
CDR3 protein: CASSLAPGTGLNYGYTF
CDR3 DNA: TGTGCCAGCAGTTTGGCTCCCGGGACAGGACTAAACTATGGCTACACCTTC

V gene: TRBV6-5
D gene: NA
clone size: once
J gene: TRBJ2-5
CDR3 protein: CASSYQFQETQYF
CDR3 DNA: TGTGCCAGCAGTTACCAATTTCAAGAGACCCAGTACTTC

V gene: TRBV6-1
D gene: TRBD1
clone size: NA
J gene: TRBJ1-6
CDR3 protein: CASEQGTPLHF
CDR3 DNA: TGTGCCAGCGAACAGGGGACACCCCTCCACTTT

V gene: TRBV7-9
D gene: TRBD1
clone size: NA
J gene: TRBJ2-5
CDR3 protein: CASSHTTGVTYVETQYF
CDR3 DNA: TGTGCCAGCAGCCATACAACAGGGGTAACTTACGTAGAGACCCAGTACTTC

V gene: TRBV27
D gene: TRBD2
clone size: once
J gene: TRBJ2-5
CDR3 protein: CASSLSAGVTETQYF
CDR3 DNA: TGTGCCAGCAGTTTATCAGCGGGAGTCACGGAGACCCAGTACTTC

V gene: TRBV6-6
D gene: TRBD1
clone size: few
J gene: TRBJ2-2
CDR3 protein: CASSYPGQGRTGELFF
CDR3 DNA: TGTGCCAGCAGTTACCCGGGACAGGGTCGCACCGGGGAGCTGTTTTTT

V gene: TRBV28
D gene: NA
clone size: NA
J gene: TRBJ2-7
CDR3 protein: CASRREESSYEQYF
CDR3 DNA: TGTGCCAGCAGGCGAGAAGAGAGCTCCTACGAGCAGTACTTC